Below, 8 T cell receptor beta chains from the same sample are listed, as sequenced in a study of early T cells in non-severe SARS-CoV-2 infection listed by TCRdb under 2021. Preparation of the library involved 5' RACE. The listed sequencing device is NextSeq 500. TCRdb handled the public reads itself, with Q25 trimming in fastp and clone calling in MiXCR, and kept productive beta chains. Identical CDR3 proteins give one entry, which carries the most common genes and DNA. The sample table records tens of thousands of distinct CDR3 sequences; approximately 8.7% of these occur just once. In total, the top ten clones hold 12% of the sample. The specimen comprised whole blood, sampled at baseline. Receptor source: an adult who was a healthcare worker with PCR-confirmed SARS-CoV-2 infection or an uninfected control (not recorded which).

The V gene is TRBV6-5, the J gene TRBJ2-7; D unresolved. The V end was cut by 4 bases, the J end by 1 base, with 11 bases between. The CDR3 spans 14 residues. CDR1 and CDR2 (germline): MNHEY, SVGAGI. The DNA of the CDR3 is TGTGCCAGCAGTTCCCCCGTAGAATCCTACGAGCAGTACTTC. This gives the protein CASSSPVESYEQYF.

The chain combines TRBV20-1 with TRBJ1-1, with 8 bases lining up with TRBD1. V trimming: 3 bases; J trimming: 9 bases; junction bases outside the gene matches: 9. CDR3 length equals 13 residues. Germline V lookup: CDR1 DFQATT, CDR2 SNEGSKA (reference sequence). CDR3 bases: TGCAGTGCTAGGGACAGGGATAGTTGGAAAGCTTTCTTT. It yields the protein CSARDRDSWKAFF.

V gene TRBV6-5 combines with J gene TRBJ1-1; D not certain. With 6 bases removed from V and 1 base from J, the gap between germline ends came to 9 bases. This CDR3 comprises 13 residues. Germline assignment: CDR1 MNHEY and CDR2 SVGAGI. CDR3 sequence reads: CASRPGSNTEAFF. Here the CDR3 DNA reads TGTGCCAGCAGACCCGGCTCGAACACTGAAGCTTTCTTT.

This chain joins TRBV10-2 and TRBJ1-6; TRBD1 might be the D (5 bases). The CDR3 is 12 amino acids. The germline gives CDR1 WSHSY, CDR2 SAAADI. V was trimmed by 3 bases and J by 11 bases, leaving 8 bases between them. CDR3 nucleotide sequence: TGCGCCAGCAGTGAAGGGGAGCCACCCCTCCACTTT. It encodes CASSEGEPPLHF.

This clonotype was seen at least ten times. The V gene is TRBV2, the J gene TRBJ2-1; tentative D call: TRBD2 (5 bases). The CDR3 has 13 amino acids. CDR1 is SNHLY, CDR2 FYNNEI, per germline. V gave up 5 bases and J gave up 7 bases, with 12 bases separating them. CDR3 amino acids: CASSNPTGNEQFF. In nucleotides, the CDR3 is TGTGCCAGCAGTAACCCTACGGGGAATGAGCAGTTCTTC.

This clonotype was detected many times. The rearrangement joins TRBV9 to TRBJ2-3; D gene ambiguous. CDR1 SGDLS and CDR2 YYNGEE come from the germline V gene. V gave up 0 bases and J gave up 0 bases, with 8 bases separating them. The length of the CDR3 is 15 residues. The CDR3 loop is CASSVAVDSTDTQYF. The CDR3, as DNA: TGTGCCAGCAGCGTAGCCGTCGACAGCACAGATACGCAGTATTTT. The full variable domain, its missing parts supplied by reference TRBV9 and TRBJ2-3, is DSGVTQTPKHLITATGQRVTLRCSPRSGDLSVYWYQQSLDQGLQFLIQYYNGEERAKGNILERFSAQQFPDLHSELNLSSLELGDSALYFCASSVAVDSTDTQYFGPGTRLTVL.

This sequence joins TRBV7-3 and TRBJ2-5, with TRBD2 identical over 7 bases. This CDR3 comprises 13 residues. The ends lost 5 bases at V and 2 bases at J; junction bases unmatched: 2. Per the germline V gene, CDR1 is SGHTA and CDR2 is FQGTGA. CDR3 protein: CASSQRGQETQYF. The CDR3 DNA sequence: TGTGCCAGCAGCCAGCGGGGACAAGAGACCCAGTACTTC.

CDR3: CASRARQGGEQYF. CDR3 bases: TGTGCCAGCAGGGCAAGACAGGGGGGTGAGCAGTACTTC. This chain uses TRBV11-2 with TRBJ2-7, with 9 bases that match TRBD1. The CDR3 loop spans 13 amino acids. V lost 6 bases, J lost 7 bases, and 7 bases stayed unmatched. CDR1 and CDR2 from the germline V gene are SGHAT and FQNNGV.